Sequencing of this T cell receptor beta chain was carried out in a study of cytomegalovirus exposure and HLA in healthy donors. Study-level background: An early data release held around 80 million unique TCRs from HLA-typed donors.

The PCR was carried out with 60 Vbeta primers and 13 Jbeta primers. Sequenced by immunoSEQ multiplex PCR; TCRdb stores in-frame clones only, minus some. This sample has 150,000 to 200,000 clones, with over 60% found just once. The CDR3 loop spans 14 amino acids. Between the trimmed V and J ends, which lost 4 bases and 10 bases, there was a span of 14 bases. Germline loops: CDR1 MNHEY, CDR2 SVGAGI. The receptor comes from a girl between 10 and 17 years old in good health and CMV-seronegative. J is TRBJ1-6 and V is TRBV6-5; a weak D match, TRBD1 (6 bases). Sequencing was carried out using PBMCs. The CDR3 reads CASSSARGASPLHF. The DNA of the CDR3 is TGTGCCAGCAGTTCAGCACGGGGGGCCTCACCCCTCCACTTT.